A selection of T cell receptor beta chains follows, all from one sample in a study of cytomegalovirus exposure and HLA in healthy donors. The protocol was immunoSEQ multiplex PCR, while the TCRdb copy is restricted to in-frame clones and leaves out a portion. The data contain about 110,000 clones, 79% of them singletons. Specimen: PBMCs. These receptors were taken from a woman aged 18-35 years in good health and CMV-seropositive. CDR3s include the opening cysteine and the closing phenylalanine or tryptophan. A D gene is named only where the DNA matches it firmly. Expanded clones are given a class, and other clones once, few, many or no size at all.

TRBV28	NA	TRBJ2-4	TRBD1	TGTGCCAGCAGCCGAGCAGGGGGAGAGGGCATTCAGTACTTC	CASSRAGGEGIQYF
TRBV11-3	few	TRBJ1-3	NA	TGTGCCAGCAGCTTTTCTTCTGGAAACACCATATATTTT	CASSFSSGNTIYF
TRBV29-1	NA	TRBJ1-1	NA	TGCAGCGGCGGCAACACTGAAGCTTTCTTT	CSGGNTEAFF
TRBV4-2	few	TRBJ2-1	NA	TGTGCCAGCAGCCAAGACCCGTACTCCTACAATGAGCAGTTCTTC	CASSQDPYSYNEQFF
TRBV5-6	NA	TRBJ2-7	NA	TGTGCCAGCAGCCACAGAGGGACAACCTATGGGTACGAGCAGTACTTC	CASSHRGTTYGYEQYF
TRBV5-5	NA	TRBJ2-7	TRBD1	TGTGCCAGTTCACAGGGGGCGCGTGAGCAGTACTTC	CASSQGAREQYF
TRBV6-1	NA	TRBJ2-7	NA	TGTGCCAGCAGCCGTCCGGGGTTTGACGAGCAGTACTTC	CASSRPGFDEQYF
TRBV27	NA	TRBJ2-1	TRBD2	TGTGCCAGCAGTTTTCTAGGGACTAGCGGGGGAGGATCCTACAATGAGCAGTTCTTC	CASSFLGTSGGGSYNEQFF
TRBV6-6	few	TRBJ2-1	TRBD2	TGTGCCAGCAGCCCCAGCGGGAGGAGGAATAATGAGCAGTTCTTC	CASSPSGRRNNEQFF
TRBV6-1	NA	TRBJ2-7	NA	TGTGCCAGCAGGGGCAAGACAACCTACGAGCAGTACTTC	CASRGKTTYEQYF
TRBV7-9	NA	TRBJ2-7	NA	TGTGCCAGCAGCCCCGGGACTCAAAGAAGGGTCCACGAGCAGTACTTC	CASSPGTQRRVHEQYF
TRBV5-1	once	TRBJ2-7	NA	TGCGCCAGCAGCTTGACCCCGCGGGGGCCCAACTACGAGCAGTACTTC	CASSLTPRGPNYEQYF
TRBV7-2	NA	TRBJ1-2	NA	TGTGCCAGCAGCTTAGAGCCTTTCTATGGCTACACCTTC	CASSLEPFYGYTF
TRBV6-1	few	TRBJ1-5	TRBD1	TGTGCCAGCAGTGATGTCCTGGGACAGAGAGTAAGCAATCAGCCCCAGCATTTT	CASSDVLGQRVSNQPQHF
TRBV4-1	NA	TRBJ2-5	NA	TGCGCCAGCAGCCAAGTCATGGGTCTGCGGGAGACCCAGTACTTC	CASSQVMGLRETQYF
TRBV6-1	NA	TRBJ2-7	TRBD1	TGTGCCAGCAGTGAAGGGGGGACAGGGTTCTACGAGCAGTACTTC	CASSEGGTGFYEQYF
TRBV6-5	NA	TRBJ2-3	TRBD1	TGTGCCAGCAGTTACTCGACAGGGGCTAGCACAGATACGCAGTATTTT	CASSYSTGASTDTQYF
TRBV28	once	TRBJ2-7	TRBD1	TGTGCCAGCAGTAAGGGGACAGGCCGTCCCTACGAGCAGTACTTC	CASSKGTGRPYEQYF
TRBV30	NA	TRBJ1-3	TRBD1	TGTGCCTGGAGCCACCCCTGGACAGGGCGTTGTGGAAACACCATATATTTT	CAWSHPWTGRCGNTIYF
TRBV5-6	NA	TRBJ1-4	TRBD1	TGTGCCAGCAGCTTCGGGACAGGGGGTAGAGAAAAACTGTTTTTT	CASSFGTGGREKLFF
TRBV25-1	NA	TRBJ1-3	NA	TGTGCCAGCAGTGATGGACGGCCGGGGAGGGTAAACACCATATATTTT	CASSDGRPGRVNTIYF
TRBV7-9	NA	TRBJ1-2	NA	TGTGCCAGCAGCTTAGCAGGGGGACATAACTATGGCTACACCTTC	CASSLAGGHNYGYTF
TRBV19	NA	TRBJ2-7	TRBD2	TGTGCCAGTAGTAGGCTAGCGGGCGCCACCTACGAGCAGTACTTC	CASSRLAGATYEQYF
TRBV7-9	NA	TRBJ1-1	TRBD1	TGTGCCAGCAGCGCAGACAGGGGGGTTGGAACTGAAGCTTTCTTT	CASSADRGVGTEAFF
TRBV30	NA	TRBJ1-2	NA	TGTGCCTGGACAGCTAGTCCTAACTATGGCTACACCTTC	CAWTASPNYGYTF
TRBV5-1	NA	TRBJ1-1	TRBD1	TGCGCCAGCAGCGCCGGACAGGGAGGACCTGAAGCTTTCTTT	CASSAGQGGPEAFF
TRBV30	NA	TRBJ1-2	NA	TGTGCCTGGAGTCCAGGGCAGCATGGCTACACCTTC	CAWSPGQHGYTF
TRBV6-5	NA	TRBJ2-2	NA	TGTGCCAGCAGTTACTCGAATGGGGGCCGGGAGCTGTTTTTT	CASSYSNGGRELFF
TRBV19	NA	TRBJ1-6	NA	TGTGCCAGTAAGGAGGGGATCACCTATAATTCACCCCTCCACTTT	CASKEGITYNSPLHF
TRBV27	once	TRBJ2-7	TRBD1	TGTGCCAGCGCCAAATTAGGACAGGAGGCCTACGAGCAGTACTTC	CASAKLGQEAYEQYF
TRBV28	NA	TRBJ1-3	NA	TGTGCCAGCAGCCGAGGGACAAGCTCTGGAAACACCATATATTTT	CASSRGTSSGNTIYF
TRBV10-3	NA	TRBJ2-3	NA	TGTGCCATCTCGCCCGCTACGAGCGAGGGAACAGATACGCAGTATTTT	CAISPATSEGTDTQYF
TRBV5-1	NA	TRBJ2-2	NA	TGCGCCAGCAGCTTGGGACTGCCGAACACCGGGGAGCTGTTTTTT	CASSLGLPNTGELFF
TRBV7-7	NA	TRBJ2-2	NA	TGTGCTAGCAGTTCAGGTCTAAACACCGGGGAGCTGTTTTTT	CASSSGLNTGELFF
TRBV21-1	NA	TRBJ2-1	NA	TGTGCCAGCAGCAGGATACCCCGGGCTAGCGGGCCGAGTTACAATGAGCAGTTCTTC	CASSRIPRASGPSYNEQFF
TRBV27	NA	TRBJ1-4	NA	TGTGCCAGCAGTTTACTACAGGGAAGTGAAAAACTGTTTTTT	CASSLLQGSEKLFF
TRBV6-5	NA	TRBJ1-1	NA	TGTGCCAGCAGTACACAGGGAAGCGGAGACACTGAAGCTTTCTTT	CASSTQGSGDTEAFF
TRBV5-1	NA	TRBJ1-4	TRBD1	TGCGCCAGCAGCTTGGCGGGGACAGGATATGAAAAACTGTTTTTT	CASSLAGTGYEKLFF
TRBV28	NA	TRBJ2-1	TRBD1	TGTGCCAGCAGGGGACAGCCCTCCTACAATGAGCAGTTCTTC	CASRGQPSYNEQFF
TRBV4-1	NA	TRBJ2-4	TRBD2	TGCGCCAGCAGCCAAGGATCAGCGGGAGGGCCCTCCAAAAACATTCAGTACTTC	CASSQGSAGGPSKNIQYF
TRBV9	NA	TRBJ2-3	NA	TGTGCCAGCAGCGTAGGAGGGGGACGCACAGATACGCAGTATTTT	CASSVGGGRTDTQYF
TRBV4-1	NA	TRBJ2-7	TRBD1	TGCGCCAGCAGCCAAGATCGGGGACAGAGCATTTCCTACGAGCAGTACTTC	CASSQDRGQSISYEQYF
TRBV19	NA	TRBJ2-7	TRBD2	TGTGCCAGTAGTCTACTAATCGAACCGGGACTACGGGGGTCCTACGAGCAGTACTTC	CASSLLIEPGLRGSYEQYF
TRBV6-5	once	TRBJ1-1	TRBD1	TGTGCCAGCATCAAACAGGGGGCGAACACTGAAGCTTTCTTT	CASIKQGANTEAFF
TRBV5-1	NA	TRBJ1-1	NA	TGCGCCAGCAGCAGCTGGGGGGGTGAAGCTTTCTTT	CASSSWGGEAFF
TRBV2	NA	TRBJ2-5	NA	TGTGCCAGCAGTGAGACCTCTAGGGGGGGGCCGGAGACCCAGTACTTC	CASSETSRGGPETQYF
TRBV6-1	NA	TRBJ1-3	TRBD1	TGTGCCAGCAGTGAAGCGGGGACAGGGGGCGCCGGAAACACCATATATTTT	CASSEAGTGGAGNTIYF
TRBV7-9	NA	TRBJ2-7	NA	TGTGCCAGCATGGACAGCATGTCCTACGAGCAGTACTTC	CASMDSMSYEQYF
TRBV5-6	NA	TRBJ1-2	TRBD1	TGTGCCAGCAGCCTACCGGGACAGGACTCCTACTATGGCTACACCTTC	CASSLPGQDSYYGYTF
TRBV27	NA	TRBJ1-6	TRBD1	TGTGCCAGCAGGGTACAGGGGCTGGGGTCCTATAATTCACCCCTCCACTTT	CASRVQGLGSYNSPLHF
TRBV5-1	NA	TRBJ1-1	NA	TGCGCCAGCAGCTCTACAGGGAACACTGAAGCTTTCTTT	CASSSTGNTEAFF
TRBV27	NA	TRBJ2-3	NA	TGTGCCAGCAGTCAAGGGGCCTCAACAGATACGCAGTATTTT	CASSQGASTDTQYF
TRBV4-1	once	TRBJ2-1	TRBD2	TGCGCCAGCAGCGAACTAGCGGGAGTTTACAATGAGCAGTTCTTC	CASSELAGVYNEQFF
TRBV5-1	NA	TRBJ1-2	TRBD1	TGCGCCAGCAGCCCTCGGACAGGGGAAGGCTACACCTTC	CASSPRTGEGYTF
TRBV6-5	few	TRBJ1-2	NA	TGTGCCAGCAGTCCCACAGGGAAGGGTGGCTACACCTTC	CASSPTGKGGYTF
TRBV7-2	NA	TRBJ1-6	NA	TGTGCCAGCAGCTTTCGACAGAACATCCATAGCTCCTATAATTCACCCCTCCACTTT	CASSFRQNIHSSYNSPLHF
TRBV7-3	NA	TRBJ2-1	NA	TGTGCCAGCAGCTTAACCTCAGGGGCCTACAATGAGCAGTTCTTC	CASSLTSGAYNEQFF
TRBV6-5	NA	TRBJ2-3	NA	TGTGCCAGCACTCCCCGGACAGCTTCAGATACGCAGTATTTT	CASTPRTASDTQYF
TRBV11-2	once	TRBJ1-1	NA	TGTGCCAGCAGCTTAGGAGCGGGCACTGAAGCTTTCTTT	CASSLGAGTEAFF
TRBV7-9	few	TRBJ2-7	TRBD1	TGTGCCAGCGGACGATCCGGGACAGGGGTCTACGAGCAGTACTTC	CASGRSGTGVYEQYF